A single TCR beta chain is shown here with its context. Its specific antigen is unknown. Per-base qualities were not stored, and no clone one base away is much larger. The data were taken from a study of blood T cell repertoires in COVID-19 (dated by TCRdb to 2018 to 2021). Concerning the study at large: The collaborator samples originated in the United States, Italy and Spain and spanned the acute and convalescent phases of COVID-19. HLA class I and class II types, where available, came from metadata supplied by the sample provider rather than from assay-based typing. The samples were drawn from two sources: the first 160 participants of the ongoing ImmuneRACE study, and 1,000 to 1,500 subjects contributed by 6 global collaborators. The repertoires were released in a freely available public database intended as a resource for research on the immune response to SARS-CoV-2. A de-identified subject ID, COVID-19 status, age in years and sex were almost always included in the sample metadata. The dataset comprised deeply sampled blood TCRbeta repertoires from subjects exposed to, actively infected with, or recovered from COVID-19. The prospective study material was composed of cDNA or gDNA derived from T cells, B-cell-depleted T cells, or PBMCs. Findings and caveats that apply to the study as a whole: Clinical and demographic metadata were provided uncurated, with the amount varying by source and participant.

TCRbeta CDR3 regions were amplified from genomic DNA using the immunoSEQ Assay, a bias-controlled multiplex PCR. In the authors' own workflow: Nucleated cell counts per sample were estimated from amplification of reference gene primers within the assay. Sequence reads were collapsed and filtered to measure the absolute abundance of every unique TCRbeta CDR3 rearrangement. For each sample, productive Simpson clonality was calculated by taking the square root of Simpson's diversity index across productive rearrangements. The source is immuneACCESS, and TCRdb retained only in-frame sequences with V and J called. Part of the clones is not carried over; for the studies checked, unresolved V genes explain less than half of this, and the remainder is unexplained. D and trimming were read from the DNA, whereas the V and J calls and clone size are those reported in that table. The table for this sample lists 110,000 to 150,000 clones; more than 85% of them were counted only once. Jointly, the top ten make up over 2.5% of the sample.

The germline V gene gives CDR1 as SNHLY and CDR2 as FYNNEI. V loses 5 bases, J loses 7 bases, and the germline ends lie 17 bases apart. Reading from cysteine to phenylalanine, the CDR3 counts 14 amino acids. This entry keeps only the CDR3 DNA: 42 bases, framed from base 1. Each collaborating institution followed its own protocols to collect whole blood in K2EDTA tubes. For TCRbeta analysis, collaborators shipped samples in one of three forms: frozen whole blood, isolated PBMCs, or DNA extracted from either of those sample types. What was sequenced was peripheral blood. This sequence uses TRBV2 and TRBJ1-2, with the D gene too uncertain to name. This clonotype was obtained from a man in his 60s with active or convalescent COVID-19. The DNA sequence follows: TGTGCCAGCAGTTTAGGATCCGGGTTGGGTGGCTACACCTTC. It translates as CASSLGSGLGGYTF.